This TCR beta chain was captured by sequencing in a study of metastatic and nonmetastatic thyroid tumors. Study context: The authors compared repertoires across blood and tumor or nodule tissue from malignant and benign thyroid patients.

There were no patients who had received any treatment before thyroid surgery. V shed 3 bases and J shed 3 bases, with 4 bases lying between them. The CDR3 covers 12 residues. The germline gives CDR1 KGHSH, CDR2 LQKENI. Points from the study as a whole: Across blood and tumor, TCR beta diversity in malignant thyroid tumors was reportedly significantly higher than in benign nodules.

Original processing notes: Clinicopathological groups supplied CDR3 differences that were used to build a distant-metastasis classifier for papillary thyroid cancer. TCRdb re-called clones via MiXCR from the PCR reads. These V and J calls derive from TCRdb rather than the authors' analysis. Among tens of thousands of clones, approximately 29% were seen once, and the ten largest hold over 25%. This clone was seen many times. Antigen: not known. J is TRBJ2-3 and V is TRBV18; D gene unclear. This receptor was taken from a female donor with papillary thyroid cancer or a benign thyroid nodule (not recorded which). Some clones in this sample may be carry-over from other donors' samples. What was sequenced was blood. The DNA of the CDR3 is TGTGCCAGCTCACCGCCTACAGATACGCAGTATTTT. Translated, it gives CASSPPTDTQYF.